What follows describes a single T cell receptor beta chain. Its antigen remains unknown. TCR sequencing used cDNA made by reverse transcription of extracted RNA. Generated by immunoSEQ multiplex PCR, the TCRdb table keeps only in-frame clones and is missing some. The sample carries roughly 99,000 clones, 65% to 85% recorded once. This sample stems from a study of CD8+ T cells in alopecia areata. Study overall: Among treated patients, severity was scored by affected scalp area percentage.

Treatment indicated: oral pan-JAK inhibitor, 5-10 mg twice daily. The CDR3 length is 14 residues. The germline V gene encodes CDR1 LGHNA and CDR2 YSLEER. With V trimmed by 7 bases and J by 1 base, 4 bases remained unmatched. Study results and caveats: Sharing of TCRs across patients appeared less clear than in mice, possibly for HLA-related reasons. Having just one nonresponder leaves the connection between baseline CD8+ expansion and response unresolved.

The TCR sequence derives from a human donor with alopecia areata. This specimen consisted of CD8+ T cells sorted from blood, obtained at week 24, from a patient treated with tofacitinib. This chain links TRBV4-3 with TRBJ2-1, with 7 bases that match TRBD1. In DNA, the CDR3 is TGCGCCAGCAACGACAGGGTGTCCTACAATGAGCAGTTCTTC. Amino acids: CASNDRVSYNEQFF.